This TCR beta chain is from a study of cytomegalovirus exposure and HLA in healthy donors (dated by TCRdb to about 2017). For the wider study: According to an earlier analysis of several hundred of the donors, about 179 million T cells yielded over 100 million unique TCR beta sequences and 276 Gb of sequence data. Roughly 300 gigabases of sequencing data and some 85 million unique TCR sequences were included in an early release covering 550 to 800 HLA-typed donors. Among the roughly 400 genotyped donors, approximately 77% belonged to the genetic ancestry cluster associated with self-reported Caucasian donors. The study was designed to test whether signatures of past pathogen exposure could be identified by cataloging public T cell receptors. The T cell repertoires of some 700 subjects were profiled by immunosequencing and related to cytomegalovirus serostatus. Besides the first cohort of hundreds of subjects, a separate validation cohort made up of roughly 120 different subjects was used. To predict cytomegalovirus infection status, the study combined high-throughput TCR immunosequencing, statistical association of individual TCRs with disease status, and machine learning. A later analysis re-examined previously published TCR beta repertoires from more than 600 donors and added high-resolution HLA genotyping to investigate patterns of TCR occurrence. Rather than using new phenotypic data, the later analysis identified candidate immune exposures from TCR beta sequences and from how often those sequences occurred across donors. An earlier analysis of some 500 of the donors applied high-throughput TCR beta sequencing to assess whether each TCR beta V gene segment acted as functional or pseudogenic. Donor age, sex, ethnicity and CMV serostatus were compiled alongside the repertoire data. A later genetic analysis used genome-wide SNP genotypes for about three fifths of the 666 donors, treating that subset as a discovery cohort. Every repertoire in the discovery cohort had been generated on one and the same sequencing platform. HLA typing included class I and class II loci at four-digit resolution. Typing coverage differed by locus: A, B, C, DRB1 and DQB1 were typed in about 629-640 donors, DQA1 in 500 to 550, DPA1 in over 600, and DPB1 in 400 to 480. A handful of DR-DQ haplotypes were handled as single units for association and clustering because linkage in the cohort was strong. Among some 400 genotyped donors of the cohort, an average of approximately 240,000 unique TCR beta nucleotide sequences was sequenced per donor, of which about 18% were non-productive.

For this clone: Its antigen is currently not known.

In total, around 600 healthy bone marrow donors made up the cohort. At the time of sampling, every cohort member was nominally healthy, though immune exposures that went unrecorded were likely present. The donor tested CMV seronegative, placing the donor among the roughly 400 seronegative members of the cohort. Every donor gave a peripheral blood sample, and the peripheral blood mononuclear cells from that sample were used for TCR beta sequencing. Genomic DNA was extracted from the blood cell samples with the Qiagen DNeasy Blood Extraction Kit. CDR1 and CDR2, per the germline V gene, are MNHNS and SASEGT. The CDR3 goes from the cysteine to the phenylalanine over 15 residues. The read is trimmed to its CDR3 DNA, 45 bases read in frame from base 1. V was cut back by 11 bases and J by 3 bases, leaving a gap of 19 bases between them. The library relied on the immunoSEQ multiplex PCR assay. For the multiplex PCR, a mixture combining 60 forward primers for TCR Vbeta segments and 13 reverse primers for TCR Jbeta segments was used. A multiplex PCR assay on genomic DNA amplified the CDR3 region of rearranged TCR beta genes. Amplified TCR beta libraries were sequenced as 87-base-pair reads on the Illumina HiSeq System. The authors processed their data as follows. Across the 700 or so repertoires, a later analysis counted 60 million to 90 million unique TCR beta chains, roughly 11 million of which were shared by at least two donors. Raw reads were error-corrected and collapsed into unique sequences with a nearest-neighbor algorithm that merged closely related sequences to remove PCR and sequencing errors. V, D and J gene segments were assigned by aligning CDR3 sequences to IMGT reference sequences. For a sequence to be retained, at least a six-nucleotide match to both a V gene segment and a J gene segment was required. A rearrangement counted as productive if the CDR3 had no stop codons and remained in frame with V and J, and every other rearrangement counted as non-productive. CDR3 was defined according to IMGT convention as the region running from the second conserved V-encoded cysteine to the conserved J-encoded phenylalanine. Sequences without an unambiguous match to a single V gene segment were excluded from the earlier analysis of a few hundred of the donors. In an earlier analysis of approximately 610 of the donors, V segments were called functional above 56.7% productive rearrangements and were called segregating when the between-donor standard deviation exceeded 5%. To diagnose cytomegalovirus status from the catalog of TCR beta chain sequences, a statistical classification framework was built. In a later analysis, TCR nucleotide sequences were compared against IMGT/GENE-DB human TR gene sequences so that V and J genes could be assigned. Using the TCRdist pipeline, a later analysis assigned CDR3 sequences along with most-parsimonious VDJ recombination scenarios. In a later analysis, every TCR beta chain was defined by the combination of its CDR3 amino acid sequence and its V-gene family, and reads without a unique V-gene family were dropped. As a way to deal with suspected cross-contamination and a sequencing artifact, a later analysis dropped under 600 nucleotide sequences that were highly shared and had low generation probability. For each public chain, a later analysis derived a clonal expansion index from normalized ranks of inferred template counts within each repertoire. In a later analysis, generation probabilities were computed using a VDJ recombination model fitted to out-of-frame rearrangements, and the results were checked against IGoR. In a later analysis, hypergeometric tests were used to score TCR-TCR, TCR-HLA and TCR-CMV co-occurrence, with a repertoire-size bias correction applied to TCR pairs. A later analysis estimated false discovery rates by permuting HLA or CMV assignments 20 times. In a later analysis, co-occurring TCRs were grouped with DBSCAN, and TCRdist sequence similarity was added when clustering was performed within HLA-allele-positive subsets. Repertoires with fewer than 30,000 or more than 120,000 public chains were left out of co-occurrence clustering, as were several repertoires with anomalous nucleotide sharing. The table was pulled from immuneACCESS by TCRdb, which kept in-frame rearrangements only. Such tables lose some clones; where checked, under half of the loss comes from unresolved V genes, and the rest has no known cause. The V and J calls and clone size are taken from that table; D and trimming were inferred from the DNA. This sample's listing comprises 95,000 to 150,000 clones. 2.2% of the sample is held by the ten biggest clonotypes.

General findings and caveats noted by the study authors: Most CMV-associated TCR beta chains appeared to be HLA-restricted in a later analysis, and the HLA associations seemed to be driven largely by CMV exposure. A cluster of highly shared sequence variants was judged likely to be a technical artifact of the sequencing pipeline. A later analysis reported that several top co-occurrence clusters appeared linked to parvovirus B19, influenza, CMV and Epstein-Barr virus. When HLA alleles, especially DR and DQ, strongly co-occurred, attributing TCR associations to individual alleles was difficult. Cytomegalovirus status was reported to be diagnosed by the classifier with high specificity and sensitivity in both the original and validation cohorts. The only immune exposure information available for the cohort was CMV serostatus. Roughly uniform sequencing depth across donors was assumed in presence/absence analyses, although this assumption may not hold. The earlier analysis of approximately 540 of the donors excluded seventeen rarely observed V segments, including chromosome 9 orphons, because counts were too low. In a later analysis, HLA-associated TCR beta chains showed more clonal expansion and lower generation probabilities than non-associated chains that were equally common. A further reported finding was that TCR beta sequences accurately predicted the HLA-A and HLA-B alleles for most subjects in the first cohort. Across donors, most TCR sequences were observed very rarely, whereas some public TCRs were present in many individuals. It was suggested by the authors that the approach could potentially be generalized to other disease states and immunological phenotypes. Correlated functional status among segregating V segments might be attributable to linkage disequilibrium, but an unknown experimental factor could not be ruled out. Some IMGT-functional V segments, including TRBV6-2 and TRBV6-3, could not be told apart with the 87-base-pair reads, so those segments were excluded. This cohort had only TCR beta chains sequenced, and the lack of alpha or paired-chain data limited which features could be detected. A later analysis associated around 16,000 TCR beta sequences with specific HLA alleles at a false discovery rate of 0.05. In a later analysis, the rate of TCR association differed among HLA loci, with DRB1 alleles having the most associated TCRs and HLA-C alleles having the fewest. A later genetic analysis associated a missense DCLRE1C variant with V-gene and J-gene trimming of TCR beta chains, and an independent cohort replicated the association. A later genetic analysis reported fewer N-insertions in productive TCRs among donors in an Asian-associated ancestry cluster than the roughly 620-donor mean. Because HLA typing was missing for some donors at each locus, association tests included only the typed subset. Broadly in line with IMGT annotations, most TCR beta V segments showed up in productive rearrangements about 90% or about 30% of the time in an earlier analysis of several hundred of the donors. A few of the identified cytomegalovirus-associated TCR beta chains were confirmed in vitro to be specific for cytomegalovirus antigens. A total of 164 TCR beta chains were listed by the study as associated with cytomegalovirus.

The specimen sequenced was PBMCs. The rearrangement joined TRBV6-1 to TRBJ1-4; tentative D gene TRBD1, with 6 bases matching. The receptor was isolated from a man aged 40-55 years in good health and CMV-seronegative. The CDR3 protein sequence reads: CAVHFSGVPNEKLFF. Read as DNA, the sequence is TGTGCCGTTCACTTCTCAGGGGTCCCTAATGAAAAACTGTTTTTT.